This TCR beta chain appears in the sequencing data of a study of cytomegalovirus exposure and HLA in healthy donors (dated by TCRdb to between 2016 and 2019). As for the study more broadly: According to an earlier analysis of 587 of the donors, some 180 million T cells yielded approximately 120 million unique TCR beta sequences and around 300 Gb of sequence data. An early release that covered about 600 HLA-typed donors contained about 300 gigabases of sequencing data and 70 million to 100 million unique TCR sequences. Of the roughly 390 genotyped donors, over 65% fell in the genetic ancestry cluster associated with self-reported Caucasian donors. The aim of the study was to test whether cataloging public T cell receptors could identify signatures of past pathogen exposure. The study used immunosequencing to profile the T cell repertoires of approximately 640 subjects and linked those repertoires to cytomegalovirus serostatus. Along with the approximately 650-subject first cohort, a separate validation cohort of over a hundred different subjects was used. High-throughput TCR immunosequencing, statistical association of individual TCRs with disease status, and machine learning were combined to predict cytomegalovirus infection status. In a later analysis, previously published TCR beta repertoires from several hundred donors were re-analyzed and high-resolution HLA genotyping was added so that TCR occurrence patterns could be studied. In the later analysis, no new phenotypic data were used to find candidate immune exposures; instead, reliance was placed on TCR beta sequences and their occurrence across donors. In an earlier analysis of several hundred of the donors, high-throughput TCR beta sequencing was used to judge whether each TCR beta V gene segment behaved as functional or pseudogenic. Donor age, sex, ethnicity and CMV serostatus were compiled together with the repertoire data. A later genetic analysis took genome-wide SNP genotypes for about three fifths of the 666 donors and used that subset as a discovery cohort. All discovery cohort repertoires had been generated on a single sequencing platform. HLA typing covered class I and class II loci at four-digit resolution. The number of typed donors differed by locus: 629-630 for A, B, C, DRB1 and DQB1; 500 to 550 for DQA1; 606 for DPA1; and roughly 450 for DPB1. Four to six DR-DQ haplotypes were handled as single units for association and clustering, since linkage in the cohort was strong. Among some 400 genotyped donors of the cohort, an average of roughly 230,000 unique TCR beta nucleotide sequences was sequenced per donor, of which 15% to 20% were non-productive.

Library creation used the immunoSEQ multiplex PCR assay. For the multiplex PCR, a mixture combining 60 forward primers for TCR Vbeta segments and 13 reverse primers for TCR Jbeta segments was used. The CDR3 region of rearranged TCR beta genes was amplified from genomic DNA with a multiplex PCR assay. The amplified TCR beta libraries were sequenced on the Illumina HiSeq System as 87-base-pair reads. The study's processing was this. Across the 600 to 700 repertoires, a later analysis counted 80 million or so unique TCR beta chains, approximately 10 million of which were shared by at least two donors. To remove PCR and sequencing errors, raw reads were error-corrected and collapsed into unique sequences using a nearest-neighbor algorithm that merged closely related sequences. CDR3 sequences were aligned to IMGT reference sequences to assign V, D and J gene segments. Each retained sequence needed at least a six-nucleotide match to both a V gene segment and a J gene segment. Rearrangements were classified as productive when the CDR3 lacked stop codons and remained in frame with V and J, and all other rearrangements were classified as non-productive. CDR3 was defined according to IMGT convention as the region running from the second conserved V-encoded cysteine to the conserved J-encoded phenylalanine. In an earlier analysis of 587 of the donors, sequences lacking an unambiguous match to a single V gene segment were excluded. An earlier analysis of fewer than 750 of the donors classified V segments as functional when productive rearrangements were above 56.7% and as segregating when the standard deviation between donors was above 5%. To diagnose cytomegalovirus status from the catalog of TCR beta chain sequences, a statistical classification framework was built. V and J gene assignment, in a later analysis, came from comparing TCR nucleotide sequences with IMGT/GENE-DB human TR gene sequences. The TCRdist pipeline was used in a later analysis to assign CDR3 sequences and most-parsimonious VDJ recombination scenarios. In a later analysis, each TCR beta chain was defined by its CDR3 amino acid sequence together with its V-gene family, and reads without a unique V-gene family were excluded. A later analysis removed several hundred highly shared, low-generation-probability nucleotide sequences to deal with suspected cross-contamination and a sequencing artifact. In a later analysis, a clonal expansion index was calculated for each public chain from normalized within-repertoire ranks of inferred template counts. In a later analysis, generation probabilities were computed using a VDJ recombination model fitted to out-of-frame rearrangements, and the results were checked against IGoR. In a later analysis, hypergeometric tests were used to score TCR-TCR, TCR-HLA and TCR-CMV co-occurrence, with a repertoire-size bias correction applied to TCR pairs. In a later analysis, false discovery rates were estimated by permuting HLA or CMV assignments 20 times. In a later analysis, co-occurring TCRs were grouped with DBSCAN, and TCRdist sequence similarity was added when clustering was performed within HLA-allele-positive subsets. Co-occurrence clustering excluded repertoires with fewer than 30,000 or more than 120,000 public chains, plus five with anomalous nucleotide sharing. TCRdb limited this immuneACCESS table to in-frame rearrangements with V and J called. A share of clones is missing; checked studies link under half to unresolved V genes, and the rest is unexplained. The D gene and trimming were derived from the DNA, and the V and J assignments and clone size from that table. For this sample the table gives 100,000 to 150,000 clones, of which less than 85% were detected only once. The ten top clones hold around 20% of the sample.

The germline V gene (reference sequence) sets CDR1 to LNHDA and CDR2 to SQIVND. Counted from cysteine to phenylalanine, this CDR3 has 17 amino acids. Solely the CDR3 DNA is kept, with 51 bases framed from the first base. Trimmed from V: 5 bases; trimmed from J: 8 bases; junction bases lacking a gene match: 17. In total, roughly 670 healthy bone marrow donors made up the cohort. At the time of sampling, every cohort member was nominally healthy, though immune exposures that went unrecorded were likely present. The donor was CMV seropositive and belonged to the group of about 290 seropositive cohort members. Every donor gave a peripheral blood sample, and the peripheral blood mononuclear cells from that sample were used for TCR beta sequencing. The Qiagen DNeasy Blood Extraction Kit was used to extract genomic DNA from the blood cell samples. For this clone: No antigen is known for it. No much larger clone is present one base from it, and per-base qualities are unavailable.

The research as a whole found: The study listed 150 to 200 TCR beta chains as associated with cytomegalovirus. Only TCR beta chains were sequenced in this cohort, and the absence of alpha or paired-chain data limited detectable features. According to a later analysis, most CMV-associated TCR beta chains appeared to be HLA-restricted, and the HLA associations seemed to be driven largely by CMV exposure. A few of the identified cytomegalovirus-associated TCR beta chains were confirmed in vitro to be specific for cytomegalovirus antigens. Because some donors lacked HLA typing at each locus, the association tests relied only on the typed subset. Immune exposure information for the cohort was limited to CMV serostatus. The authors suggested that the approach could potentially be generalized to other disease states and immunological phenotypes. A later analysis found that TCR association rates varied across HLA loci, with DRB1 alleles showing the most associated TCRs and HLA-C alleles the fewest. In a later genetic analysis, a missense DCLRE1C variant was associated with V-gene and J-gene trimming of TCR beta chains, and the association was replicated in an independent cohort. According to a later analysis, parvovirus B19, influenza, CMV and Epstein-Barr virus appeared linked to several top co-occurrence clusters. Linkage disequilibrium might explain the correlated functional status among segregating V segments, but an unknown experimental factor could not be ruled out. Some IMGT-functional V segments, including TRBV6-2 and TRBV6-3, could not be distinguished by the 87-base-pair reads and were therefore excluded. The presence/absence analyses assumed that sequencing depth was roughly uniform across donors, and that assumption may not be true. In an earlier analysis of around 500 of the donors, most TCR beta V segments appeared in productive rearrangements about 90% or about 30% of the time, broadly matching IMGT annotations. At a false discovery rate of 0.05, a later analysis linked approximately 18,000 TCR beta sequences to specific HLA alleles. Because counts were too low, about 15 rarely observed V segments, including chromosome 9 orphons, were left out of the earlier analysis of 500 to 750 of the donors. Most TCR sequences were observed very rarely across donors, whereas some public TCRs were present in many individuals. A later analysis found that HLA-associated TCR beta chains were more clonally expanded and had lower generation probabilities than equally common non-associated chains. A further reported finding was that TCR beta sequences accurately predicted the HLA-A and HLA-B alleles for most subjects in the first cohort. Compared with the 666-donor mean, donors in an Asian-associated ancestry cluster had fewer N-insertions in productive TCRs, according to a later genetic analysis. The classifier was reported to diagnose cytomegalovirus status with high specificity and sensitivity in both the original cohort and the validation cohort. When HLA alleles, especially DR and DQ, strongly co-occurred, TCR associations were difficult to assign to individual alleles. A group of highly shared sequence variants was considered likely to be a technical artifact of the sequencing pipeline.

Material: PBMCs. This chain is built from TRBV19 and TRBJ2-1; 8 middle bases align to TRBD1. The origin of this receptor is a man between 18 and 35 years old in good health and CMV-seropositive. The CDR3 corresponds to CASSFKTGAIYGDEQFF. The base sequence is TGTGCCAGTAGTTTCAAGACAGGGGCGATCTATGGGGATGAGCAGTTCTTC.